This TCR beta chain was sequenced during a study of blood T cell repertoires in COVID-19 (dated by TCRdb to 2020 to 2021). At the level of the whole study: Samples covering the acute and convalescent phases of COVID-19 were provided by collaborators in the United States, Italy and Spain. The prospective study material was composed of cDNA or gDNA derived from T cells, B-cell-depleted T cells, or PBMCs. The dataset comprised deeply sampled blood TCRbeta repertoires from subjects exposed to, actively infected with, or recovered from COVID-19. The repertoires were released in a freely available public database intended as a resource for research on the immune response to SARS-CoV-2. Samples were obtained from the ongoing ImmuneRACE study (first 160 participants) and from 950 to 1,500 subjects provided by 6 global collaborators. Sample metadata almost always included a de-identified subject ID, COVID-19 status, age in years and sex. Where available, HLA class I and class II types were obtained from metadata supplied by the sample provider rather than from assay-based typing.

CDR1 and CDR2, looked up from the germline V gene (reference sequence), are GTSNPN and SVGIG. Trimming removed 1 base from V and 5 bases from J, leaving 12 bases between the germline ends. The CDR3 covers 13 residues, taking in both the cysteine and the phenylalanine. Just the 39-base CDR3 DNA is kept, in frame starting at base 1. This clone was seen a few times. Its specific antigen is unknown. The input lacks base qualities; no much larger clone sits a single base away. TCRbeta CDR3 regions were amplified from genomic DNA by means of the immunoSEQ Assay, a bias-controlled multiplex PCR. In the source study's methods: The number of nucleated cells in each sample was estimated from the amplification of reference gene primers within the assay. Sequence reads were collapsed and filtered to measure the absolute abundance of every unique TCRbeta CDR3 rearrangement. Productive Simpson clonality was computed per sample as the square root of Simpson's diversity index over productive rearrangements. The source is immuneACCESS, and TCRdb retained only in-frame sequences with V and J called. Part of the clones is not carried over; for the studies checked, unresolved V genes explain less than half of this, and the remainder is unexplained. The V and J calls and clone size were taken over from that table, and D and trimming were inferred from the DNA. In this sample the table shows 450,000 to 500,000 clones, roughly 88% of which occur a single time. Approximately 2.9% of the sample comes from the top ten.

Collaborating institutions collected whole blood in K2EDTA tubes following their own protocols. Collaborator samples were shipped for TCRbeta analysis as frozen whole blood, isolated PBMCs, or DNA extracted from either sample type. General findings and caveats noted by the study authors: The quantity of clinical and demographic metadata differed by source and by participant and was supplied without curation.

The rearrangement joined TRBV30 to TRBJ2-7, with the D segment identity uncertain. Specimen: peripheral blood. The TCR sequence derives from a human donor in a cohort sampled during active COVID-19. The nucleotide sequence reads TGTGCCTGGAGTGGTGTGGCCTCAGACGAGCAGTACTTC. This translates into CAWSGVASDEQYF.